The sequence of this TCR beta chain was determined in a study of Graves' ophthalmopathy and Graves' hyperthyroidism. RNA served as the template for amplifying TCR beta CDR3 regions. The library came from an HTBI-primed first-round RT-PCR and a second-round multiplex PCR. MiXCR, run by TCRdb on the multiplex PCR reads, gives a single entry per CDR3 protein. The table has more than 300,000 distinct CDR3 sequences, 15% seen once. Among the exclusions were patients with other autoimmune diseases, uncontrolled infections, pregnancy or lactation. Reliance was placed on clinical symptoms, serum thyroxine, TRAb, thyroid ultrasound and orbital computed tomography for diagnosis. The table lists this clonotype with many counts. What it binds is not known. This CDR3 spans 15 amino acids. The germline gives CDR1 SGDLS, CDR2 YYNGEE. With V trimmed by 2 bases and J by 5 bases, 6 bases remained unmatched. Whole-study findings and limits: Most thyroid-expanded clonotypes exceeding 0.001 frequency were also found in blood. Predictions made by the model for ophthalmopathy progression reached roughly 70% sensitivity and around 72% specificity.

Input material: peripheral blood. This TCR was recovered from a woman younger than 30 with stable Graves' hyperthyroidism. The J gene is TRBJ1-1, the V gene TRBV9; 10 bases are a match to TRBD1. The CDR3 bases are TGTGCCAGCAGCGTGACAGGGGGCGGGGGAACTGAAGCTTTCTTT. This translates into CASSVTGGGGTEAFF.